The 25 T cell receptor beta chains below all came from one sample that was sequenced in a study of cytomegalovirus exposure and HLA in healthy donors. In the PCR, 60 Vbeta and 13 Jbeta primers were used. Here immunoSEQ multiplex PCR was the method, and the copy in TCRdb shows in-frame clones only, minus some. The sample has more than 60,000 clones, 84% seen once. Sequenced: PBMCs. All receptors come from a man in his sixties or seventies in good health and CMV-seropositive.

This clone was seen more than once but under ten times. The chain couples TRBV4-2 to TRBJ2-2; the match to TRBD2 covers 10 bases. This CDR3 contains 17 residues. The germline V gene encodes CDR1 LGHNA and CDR2 YNFKEQ. The V and J ends lost 2 bases and 8 bases, in that order; junction bases with no gene match: 11. The CDR3 region has the DNA TGTGCCAGCAGCCAAATTGGGACTAGCGAATGGTCGGGGGAGCTGTTTTTT. Encoded protein: CASSQIGTSEWSGELFF.

In its sample, this clone was seen once. The chain is built from TRBV25-1 and TRBJ1-3; a possible D gene is TRBD1 (6 bases). Germline CDR1 is MGHDK and CDR2 is SYGVNS. The CDR3 extends over 14 amino acids. V was trimmed by 2 bases and J by 4 bases, leaving 9 bases between them. The CDR3: CASSENRVGNTIYF. CDR3 nucleotides: TGTGCCAGCAGTGAAAACAGGGTCGGAAACACCATATATTTT.

This sequence joins TRBV19 and TRBJ2-3; D may be TRBD2 (6 bases). V gave up 9 bases and J gave up 6 bases, with 13 bases separating them. The V gene's germline CDR1 is LNHDA and CDR2 SQIVND (reference sequence). CDR3 length: 12 residues. CDR3 sequence reads: CASGGAADTQYF. CDR3 bases: TGTGCCAGCGGGGGAGCAGCGGATACGCAGTATTTT.

The CDR3 region has the DNA TGTGCCATTAAACCCGGCGGCTCCACAGATACGCAGTATTTT. Translation gives CAIKPGGSTDTQYF. J is TRBJ2-3 and V is TRBV10-3, with no clear D. The germline V and J ends were trimmed by 9 bases and 2 bases, with 15 bases remaining between them. This CDR3 has 14 residues. Germline V gene sequence: CDR1 ENHRY, CDR2 SYGVKD.

The V gene is TRBV4-1, the J gene TRBJ1-5, with D unresolved. Trimming removed 0 bases from V and 0 bases from J, with 9 bases in between. The CDR3 consists of 16 residues. Germline CDR1 MGHRA, CDR2 YSYEKL. The CDR3 coding sequence is TGCGCCAGCAGCCAAGACCCCCAGGCTAGCAATCAGCCCCAGCATTTT. Its translation: CASSQDPQASNQPQHF.

This clone was found once. The V and J genes are TRBV9 and TRBJ2-7, with 11 bases aligning to TRBD1. V lost 4 bases to trimming and J lost 3 bases; unmatched junction nucleotides: 3. The CDR3 is 14 amino acids. Germline V gene sequence: CDR1 SGDLS, CDR2 YYNGEE. CDR3 residues: CASSFGTGGYEQYF. The CDR3 DNA is TGTGCCAGCAGCTTCGGGACAGGGGGCTACGAGCAGTACTTC.

This chain joins TRBV11-3 and TRBJ2-3, with no clear D. The germline V gene encodes CDR1 SGHNT and CDR2 YENEEA. Trimming left V 1 base short and J 6 bases short, with 8 bases between. CDR3 length: 13 amino acids. This chain's CDR3 is CASSLGEVDTQYF. The CDR3 bases are TGTGCCAGCAGCTTAGGAGAGGTCGATACGCAGTATTTT.

Written as DNA, the CDR3 is TGCGCCAGCAGTCCAGGGACAGAAATAGATGGCTACACCTTC. Translated, it gives CASSPGTEIDGYTF. The chain couples TRBV5-1 to TRBJ1-2; TRBD1 matches at 7 bases. This CDR3 has 14 residues. Losses at the gene ends were 5 bases for V and 6 bases for J; bases not matched to a gene: 10. The V gene's germline CDR1 is SGHRS and CDR2 YFSETQ.

This clone was seen only once. The chain employs TRBV5-1 and TRBJ2-7, with 9 bases that match TRBD1. This CDR3 is built from 14 residues. Losses at the gene ends were 2 bases for V and 6 bases for J; bases not matched to a gene: 6. CDR1 and CDR2 from the germline V gene are SGHRS and YFSETQ. This CDR3 reads CASSLGTGIPEQYF. CDR3 nucleotides: TGCGCCAGCAGCTTAGGGACAGGGATACCCGAGCAGTACTTC.

This chain links TRBV30 with TRBJ2-3; the match to TRBD2 covers 11 bases. Germline V CDR1 and CDR2: GTSNPN, SVGIG (reference sequence). V trimming: 4 bases; J trimming: 4 bases; junction bases outside the gene matches: 7. The CDR3 contains 15 residues. The DNA for the CDR3 is TGTGCCTGGAACATCCCGGGACTAGCGGCAGATACGCAGTATTTT. It codes for CAWNIPGLAADTQYF.

There are a few counts of this clone. The CDR3 spells CAGGQGSPYEQYF. In DNA, the CDR3 is TGCGCCGGAGGACAGGGGTCGCCCTACGAGCAGTACTTC. The gene calls are TRBV23-1 and TRBJ2-7, with 9 positions matching TRBD1. TRBV23-1 is labeled an ORF, and its function is uncertain. CDR3 length equals 13 residues. V trimming: 11 bases; J trimming: 2 bases; junction bases outside the gene matches: 7.

The CDR3 coding sequence is TGCGCCAGCAGCCAAGGGACTAGCGGGGGTTACGAGCAGTACTTC. It codes for CASSQGTSGGYEQYF. The V gene is TRBV4-3, the J gene TRBJ2-7, with 13 nucleotides matching TRBD2. The CDR3 consists of 15 residues. The junction had 1 base not matched to a gene; V was cut back by 1 base and J by 4 bases. The germline gives CDR1 LGHNA, CDR2 YSLEER.

Here the CDR3 reads CASSLGRGFTKNIQYF. CDR3 coding DNA: TGTGCCAGCAGCTTGGGCAGGGGTTTTACCAAAAACATTCAGTACTTC. The chain recombines TRBV11-2 with TRBJ2-4; D is possibly TRBD1 (6 bases). Germline values: CDR1 SGHAT, CDR2 FQNNGV. The CDR3 is made up of 16 amino acids. V shed 3 bases and J shed 2 bases, with 14 bases lying between them.

The J gene is TRBJ2-4, the V gene TRBV6-1; D gene ambiguous. Trimming left V 1 base short and J 9 bases short, with 7 bases between. The CDR3 contains 12 residues. Germline V gene data show CDR1 as MNHNS and CDR2 as SASEGT. The CDR3 region is CASSEDSSIQYF. CDR3 DNA: TGTGCCAGCAGTGAAGACTCTAGCATTCAGTACTTC.

V gene TRBV9 combines with J gene TRBJ1-1; TRBD1 matches at 8 bases. This CDR3 has 15 residues. The ends lost 4 bases at V and 4 bases at J; junction bases unmatched: 9. From germline, CDR1 is SGDLS and CDR2 YYNGEE. Written as DNA, the CDR3 is TGTGCCAGCAGCAGCCCAGGGGGCGTCGGCACTGAAGCTTTCTTT. It yields the protein CASSSPGGVGTEAFF.

This rearrangement joins TRBV7-2 to TRBJ2-1; 9 nucleotides agree with TRBD2. V shed 5 bases and J 6 bases; nucleotides not matched to a gene: 11. Germline V gives CDR1 SGHTA, CDR2 FQGNSA. CDR3 length: 16 residues. The CDR3 is CASSARVAGVGNEQFF. In DNA, the CDR3 is TGTGCCAGCAGCGCCCGGGTAGCGGGGGTGGGCAATGAGCAGTTCTTC.

This clone showed up just once. This rearrangement joins TRBV28 to TRBJ2-7; a possible D gene is TRBD1 (6 bases). Germline CDR1 MDHEN, CDR2 SYDVKM. V shed 8 bases and J shed 3 bases, with 17 bases lying between them. This CDR3 spans 14 amino acids. The CDR3 coding sequence is TGTGCCAGCCAGACGATGCTGACAGGCTACGAGCAGTACTTC. It is translated as CASQTMLTGYEQYF.

CDR3 amino acids: CASTRDIHSYEQYF. CDR3 in DNA: TGTGCCAGCACTCGGGACATACACTCCTACGAGCAGTACTTC. The chain combines TRBV6-5 with TRBJ2-7; D is possibly TRBD1 (6 bases). Looked up from germline, CDR1 is MNHEY and CDR2 is SVGAGI. V was trimmed by 7 bases and J by 0 bases, leaving 13 bases between them. This CDR3 contains 14 residues.

The chain carries TRBV5-1 and TRBJ2-1; D possibly corresponds to TRBD2 (7 bases). With 0 bases removed from V and 10 bases from J, the gap between germline ends came to 17 bases. This CDR3 contains 15 residues. The germline V gene encodes CDR1 SGHRS and CDR2 YFSETQ. In nucleotides, the CDR3 is TGCGCCAGCAGCTTGGAGGGGGGAGGGGGGGGAGAGCAGTTCTTC. Residues: CASSLEGGGGGEQFF.

The chain has TRBV4-1 and TRBJ2-2, with D perhaps matching TRBD1 (7 bases). Trimming pared 4 bases from V and 5 bases from J, leaving 17 bases between. This CDR3 is 16 amino acids long. The germline gives CDR1 MGHRA, CDR2 YSYEKL. The CDR3 nucleotides read TGCGCCAGCAGCCGGCTAGCGACAGGGAATACCGGGGAGCTGTTTTTT. The encoded protein is CASSRLATGNTGELFF.

The CDR3 DNA is TGTGCCTGCCAGTGGAGAACTAATGAAAAACTGTTTTTT. As protein: CACQWRTNEKLFF. The chain employs TRBV30 and TRBJ1-4, with D uncertain. Trimming removed 6 bases from V and 1 base from J, with 9 bases in between. In germline, CDR1 is GTSNPN, CDR2 SVGIG (reference sequence). The CDR3 covers 13 residues.

This rearrangement joins TRBV5-1 to TRBJ2-2; TRBD2 aligns across 8 bases. The length of the CDR3 is 15 residues. V lost 0 bases, J lost 6 bases, and 4 bases stayed unmatched. CDR1 is SGHRS, CDR2 YFSETQ, per germline. This CDR3 is CASSLGREAAGELFF. CDR3 coding DNA: TGCGCCAGCAGCTTGGGGCGGGAGGCGGCCGGGGAGCTGTTTTTT.

In DNA, the CDR3 is TGTGCCAGCAGCTTAGACCCCACAGGCGAGCAGTACTTC. The encoded protein is CASSLDPTGEQYF. This sequence joins TRBV7-9 and TRBJ2-7, with D perhaps matching TRBD1 (5 bases). The germline V gene has CDR1 SEHNR and CDR2 FQNEAQ (reference sequence). CDR3 length equals 13 residues. V was shortened by 1 base and J by 6 bases, with 10 bases between the two germline ends. Based on the CDR3 plus reference TRBV7-9 and TRBJ2-7, the full variable domain is DTGVSQNPRHKITKRGQNVTFRCDPISEHNRLYWYRQTLGQGPEFLTYFQNEAQLEKSRLLSDRFSAERPKGSFSTLEIQRTEQGDSAMYLCASSLDPTGEQYFGPGTRLTVT.

V gene TRBV5-1 combines with J gene TRBJ1-1; D remains ambiguous. This CDR3 has 13 residues. Germline V gene data show CDR1 as SGHRS and CDR2 as YFSETQ. The V end was cut by 4 bases, the J end by 8 bases, with 15 bases between. The CDR3 coding sequence is TGCGCCAGCAGCCCTATCGCTTCCCGGGAAGCTTTCTTT. The encoded protein is CASSPIASREAFF.

The chain links TRBV2 to TRBJ2-7, with 9 bases matching TRBD1. Per germline, CDR1 SNHLY and CDR2 FYNNEI. CDR3 size: 13 residues. The V and J ends lost 9 bases and 5 bases, in that order; junction bases with no gene match: 8. CDR3 DNA sequence: TGTGCCAGTCAAAGGACAGGGGCCCACGAGCAGTACTTC. It yields the protein CASQRTGAHEQYF.